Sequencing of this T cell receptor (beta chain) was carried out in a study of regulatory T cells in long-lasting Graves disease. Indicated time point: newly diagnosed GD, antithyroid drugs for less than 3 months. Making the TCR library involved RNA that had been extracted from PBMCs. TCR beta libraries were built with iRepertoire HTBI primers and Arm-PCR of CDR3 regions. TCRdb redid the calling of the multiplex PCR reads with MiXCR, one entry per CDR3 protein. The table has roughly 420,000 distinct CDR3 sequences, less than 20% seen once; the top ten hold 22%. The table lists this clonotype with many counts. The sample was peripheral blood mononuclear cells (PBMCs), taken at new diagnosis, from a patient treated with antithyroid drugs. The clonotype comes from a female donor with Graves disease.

In DNA, the CDR3 is TGCGCCAGCAGCTTGGCCCCCTCGACAGTTAACTATGGCTACACCTTC. Protein: CASSLAPSTVNYGYTF. The chain joins TRBV5-1 to TRBJ1-2; maybe TRBD1 (5 bases). This CDR3 comprises 16 residues. V was shortened by 0 bases and J by 1 base, with 13 bases between the two germline ends. Germline V lookup: CDR1 SGHRS, CDR2 YFSETQ.